This TCR beta chain was obtained from a study of blood T cell repertoires in COVID-19. TCRdb's copy holds only in-frame clones and misses some; the assay was immunoSEQ multiplex PCR. The table lists more than 90,000 clones, less than 85% of them singletons, with under 3% in the top ten. The clonotype comes from a middle-aged man with acute or convalescent COVID-19. The sample taken for sequencing was peripheral blood.

The CDR3 nucleotides read TGTGCCAGCAGCGTAGCTCCGGGAGCATCCTACGAGCAGTACTTC. Translation: CASSVAPGASYEQYF. V gene TRBV9 combines with J gene TRBJ2-7; a possible D gene is TRBD2 (6 bases). V dropped 0 bases and J dropped 1 base, with 11 bases sitting between them. Looked up from germline, CDR1 is SGDLS and CDR2 is YYNGEE. The CDR3 spans 15 residues.